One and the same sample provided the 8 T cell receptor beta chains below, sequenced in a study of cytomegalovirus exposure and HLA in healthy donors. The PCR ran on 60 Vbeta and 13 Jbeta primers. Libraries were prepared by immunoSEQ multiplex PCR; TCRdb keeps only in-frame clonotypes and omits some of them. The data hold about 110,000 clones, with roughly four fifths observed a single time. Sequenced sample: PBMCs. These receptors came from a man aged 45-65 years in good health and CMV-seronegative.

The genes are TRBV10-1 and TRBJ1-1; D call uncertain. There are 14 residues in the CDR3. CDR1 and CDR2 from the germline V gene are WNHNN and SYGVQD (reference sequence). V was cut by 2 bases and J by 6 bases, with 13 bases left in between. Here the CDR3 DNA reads TGCGCCAGCAGTGAGACTCTCTCCGGGGCTGAAGCTTTCTTT. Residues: CASSETLSGAEAFF.

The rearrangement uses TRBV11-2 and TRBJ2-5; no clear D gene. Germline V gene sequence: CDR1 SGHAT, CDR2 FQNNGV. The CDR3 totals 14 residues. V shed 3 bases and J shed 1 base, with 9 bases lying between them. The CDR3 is CASSFHPRQETQYF. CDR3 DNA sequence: TGTGCCAGCAGCTTCCACCCGCGCCAAGAGACCCAGTACTTC.

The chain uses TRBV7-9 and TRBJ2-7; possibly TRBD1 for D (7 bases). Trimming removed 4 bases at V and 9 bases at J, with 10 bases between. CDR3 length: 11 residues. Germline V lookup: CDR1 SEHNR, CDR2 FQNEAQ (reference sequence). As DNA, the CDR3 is TGTGCCAGCAGCTCGGAGGGGGCGCAGTACTTC. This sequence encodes CASSSEGAQYF. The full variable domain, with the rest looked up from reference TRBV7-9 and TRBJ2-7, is DTGVSQNPRHKITKRGQNVTFRCDPISEHNRLYWYRQTLGQGPEFLTYFQNEAQLEKSRLLSDRFSAERPKGSFSTLEIQRTEQGDSAMYLCASSSEGAQYFGPGTRLTVT.

CDR3 in DNA: TGCGCCAGCAGCTTGGGCAGGGATGAAAAACTGTTTTTT. This codes for CASSLGRDEKLFF. The chain has TRBV5-1 and TRBJ1-4; D possibly corresponds to TRBD1 (5 bases). V dropped 0 bases and J dropped 6 bases, with 6 bases sitting between them. The CDR3 runs 13 residues. Germline assignment: CDR1 SGHRS and CDR2 YFSETQ. The full variable domain, in which reference TRBV5-1 and TRBJ1-4 provide the parts outside the CDR3, is KAGVTQTPRYLIKTRGQQVTLSCSPISGHRSVSWYQQTPGQGLQFLFEYFSETQRNKGNFPGRFSGRQFSNSRSEMNVSTLELGDSALYLCASSLGRDEKLFFGSGTQLSVL.

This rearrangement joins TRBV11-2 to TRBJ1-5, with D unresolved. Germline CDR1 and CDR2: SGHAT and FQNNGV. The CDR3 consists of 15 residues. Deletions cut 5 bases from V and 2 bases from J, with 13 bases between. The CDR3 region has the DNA TGTGCCAGCAGCGCGGGTGGTTTAGGCAATCAGCCCCAGCATTTT. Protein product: CASSAGGLGNQPQHF.

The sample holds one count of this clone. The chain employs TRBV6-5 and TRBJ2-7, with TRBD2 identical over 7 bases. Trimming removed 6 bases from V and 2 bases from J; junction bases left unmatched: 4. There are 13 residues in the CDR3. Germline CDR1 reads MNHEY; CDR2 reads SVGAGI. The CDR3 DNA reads TGTGCCAGCAGGCGGGGGAGTGCCTACGAGCAGTACGTC. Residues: CASRRGSAYEQYV.

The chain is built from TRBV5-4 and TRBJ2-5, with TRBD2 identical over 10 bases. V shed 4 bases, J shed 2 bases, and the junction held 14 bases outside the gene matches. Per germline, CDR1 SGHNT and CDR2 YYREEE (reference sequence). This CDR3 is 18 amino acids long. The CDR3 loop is CASSPRGLAGAKQETQYF. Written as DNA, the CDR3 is TGTGCCAGCAGCCCCCGTGGGCTAGCGGGGGCCAAACAAGAGACCCAGTACTTC. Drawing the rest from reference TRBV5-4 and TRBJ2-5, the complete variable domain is ETGVTQSPTHLIKTRGQQVTLRCSSQSGHNTVSWYQQALGQGPQFIFQYYREEENGRGNFPPRFSGLQFPNYSSELNVNALELDDSALYLCASSPRGLAGAKQETQYFGPGTRLLVL.

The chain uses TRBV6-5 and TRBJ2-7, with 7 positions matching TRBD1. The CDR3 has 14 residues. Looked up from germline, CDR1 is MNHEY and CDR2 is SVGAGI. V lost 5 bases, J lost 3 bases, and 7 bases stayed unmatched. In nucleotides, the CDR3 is TGTGCCAGCAGTGCGACAGGGCCCAGCTACGAGCAGTACTTC. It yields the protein CASSATGPSYEQYF.